A single T cell receptor beta chain is shown here with its context. The CDR3 is 12 amino acids. The germline CDR1 and CDR2 sequences are SGDLS and YYNGEE. V was clipped by 3 bases and J by 9 bases, with 7 bases between them. The entry originates in a study of blood T cells in healthy people across ages. The use of a sample-barcoded 5' primer and a J-beta primer mix characterized a second PCR of roughly 7 to 11 cycles. TCRdb re-derived calls from the 5' RACE reads in MiXCR, one entry per CDR3 protein. The sample includes around 1.7 million distinct CDR3 sequences, 28% seen only once; the top ten take approximately 7.7%.

Sequenced material: blood. J is TRBJ1-6 and V is TRBV9; possibly TRBD1 for D (5 bases). This sequence was found in a woman aged 25 to 45 in good health. In DNA, the CDR3 is TGTGCCAGCAGCGCAGGGCGTTCACCCCTCCACTTT. As protein: CASSAGRSPLHF.